This TCR beta chain originates from a study of cytomegalovirus exposure and HLA in healthy donors. Both 60 Vbeta primers and 13 Jbeta primers went into the PCR. In the authors' methods: Later, tens of millions of unique TCR beta chains were counted in an analysis, and some 9.9 million of them were shared. Libraries were prepared by immunoSEQ multiplex PCR; TCRdb keeps only in-frame clonotypes and omits some of them. The DNA gave D and trimming, while V, J and clone size come from that table. The data contain a few hundred thousand clones, under 80% of them singletons. Germline assignment: CDR1 ENHRY and CDR2 SYGVKD. V lost 8 bases to trimming and J lost 5 bases; unmatched junction nucleotides: 8. This CDR3 region has 14 residues.

The V call is TRBV10-3, the J call TRBJ2-3; 9 bases map to TRBD2. This clonotype originated in a female donor in good health and CMV-seronegative. The specimen sequenced was PBMCs. CDR3 loop: CAILREGPEDTQYF. As DNA, the CDR3 is TGTGCCATCCTGCGGGAGGGGCCGGAAGATACGCAGTATTTT.